This TCR beta chain was recovered during a study of tumor-infiltrating lymphocytes in oesophageal squamous cell carcinoma. TCRdb ran MiXCR on the PCR reads and lists one entry per CDR3 protein. The table lists about 21,000 distinct CDR3 sequences, about 40% of them singletons. V was clipped by 8 bases and J by 3 bases; unmatched bases: 4. Germline loops: CDR1 SGHTA, CDR2 FQGNSA. The CDR3 runs to 13 residues. The TCR comes from a male donor with esophageal squamous cell carcinoma. The J gene is TRBJ2-7, the V gene TRBV7-2, with 10 bases lining up with TRBD2. Specimen: normal esophageal tissue next to the tumor. The CDR3 region has the DNA TGTGCCAGCGAGGGACTAGCGAGCTACGAGCAGTACTTC. Its protein product is CASEGLASYEQYF.